One and the same sample provided the 8 T cell receptor beta chains below, sequenced in a study of T cells in Graves' hyperthyroidism and ophthalmopathy. Using RNA transcripts as the source, TCR beta CDR3 regions were amplified. First-round RT-PCR with HTBI primers amplified the TCR CDR3 region. TCRdb processed the multiplex PCR reads anew with MiXCR; each CDR3 protein has one entry. The sample consists of hundreds of thousands of distinct CDR3 sequences, roughly 20% of them appearing once. The sequenced sample was blood. All receptors come from a man in his thirties or forties with Graves' ophthalmopathy.

This sequence joins TRBV9 and TRBJ2-2; 7 nucleotides align to TRBD2. The ends lost 5 bases at V and 7 bases at J; junction bases unmatched: 5. The germline CDR1 and CDR2 sequences are SGDLS and YYNGEE. The CDR3 consists of 13 residues. DNA of the CDR3: TGTGCCAGCAGTAAACTAGCGAACGGGGAGCTGTTTTTT. This codes for CASSKLANGELFF.

Notes on this clonotype: It may be a read error: a sequence one base away is much more abundant. The chain links TRBV15 to TRBJ2-1; TRBD2 agrees at 10 bases. Germline loops: CDR1 LNHNV, CDR2 YYDKDF (reference sequence). With 1 base clipped from V and 5 bases from J, the junction kept 8 bases outside the gene matches. The CDR3 covers 17 residues. The CDR3 region is CATSRVPGLAVNNEQFF. The DNA for the CDR3 is TGTGCCACCAGCAGAGTCCCCGGACTAGCGGTGAACAATGAGCAGTTCTTC.

This clonotype has a count of ten or more. The rearrangement joins TRBV2 to TRBJ1-5; D uncertain. The CDR3 consists of 14 residues. Looked up from germline, CDR1 is SNHLY and CDR2 is FYNNEI. V was shortened by 6 bases and J by 7 bases, with 16 bases between the two germline ends. CDR3 bases: TGTGCCAGCAGGCCAGAGGCCACCACCCAGCCCCAGCATTTT. It yields the protein CASRPEATTQPQHF. Complete variable domain (other parts from reference TRBV2 and TRBJ1-5): EPEVTQTPSHQVTQMGQEVILRCVPISNHLYFYWYRQILGQKVEFLVSFYNNEISEKSEIFDDQFSVERPDGSNFTLKIRSTKLEDSAMYFCASRPEATTQPQHFGDGTRLSIL.

The V gene is TRBV29-1, the J gene TRBJ2-2, with D unresolved. Trimming cost V 7 bases and J 1 base, with 13 bases left between them. Germline V lookup: CDR1 SQVTM, CDR2 ANQGSEA. This CDR3 region has 14 residues. The CDR3 nucleotides are TGCAGCGCCAATGCTCTATTGAACACCGGGGAGCTGTTTTTT. Translating gives CSANALLNTGELFF.

This clonotype has only a few counts. The chain employs TRBV30 and TRBJ2-7; TRBD2 matches at 11 bases. The V segment lost 3 bases and the J segment 6 bases; nucleotides outside the gene matches: 4. Germline values: CDR1 GTSNPN, CDR2 SVGIG (reference sequence). The CDR3 sequence is 13 residues long. CDR3: CAWRASGRSEQYF. CDR3 nucleotide sequence: TGTGCCTGGAGGGCTAGCGGGAGGAGCGAGCAGTACTTC. Looking up the rest from reference TRBV30 and TRBJ2-7 gives the full variable domain: SQTIHQWPATLVQPVGSPLSLECTVEGTSNPNLYWYRQAAGRGLQLLFYSVGIGQISSEVPQNLSASRPQDRQFILSSKKLLLSDSGFYLCAWRASGRSEQYFGPGTRLTVT.

This clonotype was detected ten times or more. The rearrangement links TRBV30 to TRBJ1-6; TRBD1 agrees at 9 bases. In germline, CDR1 is GTSNPN, CDR2 SVGIG (reference sequence). V shed 3 bases and J 9 bases; nucleotides not matched to a gene: 0. There are 12 residues in the CDR3. The CDR3 loop is CAWRDRGSPLHF. In DNA, the CDR3 is TGTGCCTGGAGGGACAGGGGTTCACCCCTCCACTTT.

Ten or more counts support this clonotype. V is TRBV11-2 and J is TRBJ2-1, with TRBD1 matching 7 bases. This CDR3 comprises 15 residues. Germline V lookup: CDR1 SGHAT, CDR2 FQNNGV. The trim removed 5 bases at V and 6 bases at J, leaving 10 bases unmatched. CDR3: CASSPDRVAGNEQFF. CDR3 DNA sequence: TGTGCCAGCAGCCCCGACAGGGTTGCCGGCAATGAGCAGTTCTTC. Drawing the rest from reference TRBV11-2 and TRBJ2-1, the complete variable domain is EAGVAQSPRYKIIEKRQSVAFWCNPISGHATLYWYQQILGQGPKLLIQFQNNGVVDDSQLPKDRFSAERLKGVDSTLKIQPAKLEDSAVYLCASSPDRVAGNEQFFGPGTRLTVL.

This clonotype was seen only a few times. The chain joins TRBV11-1 to TRBJ1-1; tentatively, D is TRBD1 (5 bases). The germline gives CDR1 SGHAT, CDR2 FQDESV (reference sequence). The CDR3 contains 16 residues. Trimming shortened V by 5 bases and J by 0 bases, and 16 bases separated the two germline ends. Here the CDR3 DNA reads TGTGCCAGCAGCCCCACGACAGCCGGCATGAACACTGAAGCTTTCTTT. This gives the protein CASSPTTAGMNTEAFF.